The TCR beta chain under discussion was sequenced for a study of blood T cell repertoires in COVID-19. Overall study context: Samples came from the United States, Italy and Spain, spanning acute and convalescent COVID-19. The analysed material was cDNA or gDNA that came from T cells, B-cell-depleted T cells, or PBMCs.

Trimming removed 1 base from V and 4 bases from J; junction bases left unmatched: 2. Germline V gene lookup returns CDR1 SSHAT and CDR2 FNYEAQ (reference sequence). This CDR3 contains 15 residues. This clone turned up a few times. In the authors' workflow: For nucleated cells, counts were estimated from reference gene primer amplification. Assay: immunoSEQ multiplex PCR; the TCRdb copy retains only in-frame clones and omits some. Clonal size and the V and J genes are those of that table, whereas D and trimming came from the DNA. Altogether around 110,000 clones are present, around four fifths being singletons, with the ten largest covering under 20%.

The source is a man aged 55 to 69 with active or convalescent COVID-19. Sequenced: peripheral blood. The chain employs TRBV7-7 and TRBJ2-5; TRBD1 matches at 11 bases. The CDR3 is CASSLGGTGGETQYF. In DNA, the CDR3 is TGTGCCAGCAGCTTAGGAGGGACAGGGGGAGAGACCCAGTACTTC.